This TCR beta chain was identified in a study of T cells in women clearing cervical HPV infection. On the study more broadly: Case blood drawn at lesion detection; control blood after infection cleared. Overall study findings and caveats: Each sample's T-cell count was unknown, possibly confounding richness.

Remarks on this clone: Its target is not known.

TCR beta CDR3 amplified by multiplex PCR from roughly 1,300 ng genomic DNA. TCRdb's table, derived via immunoSEQ multiplex PCR, lists solely in-frame clones and lacks some. The sample has roughly 14,000 clones. Sequencing used blood buffy coat. The TCR was taken from a woman between 18 and 70 years old with a cervical HPV16 infection that either progressed to CIN3+ or cleared (not recorded which).

CDR3 bases read: TGTGCCAGCTCACCGAATGGGGACAATGAC. It codes for CASSPNGDND. In full, the CDR3 is CASSPNGDNDYTF. The chain carries TRBV18 and TRBJ1-2, with D possibly being TRBD1 (6 bases). The CDR3 extends 3 residues past the end of the read, so its final part is completed from the germline J gene. The CDR3 extends over 13 amino acids. In germline, CDR1 is KGHSH, CDR2 LQKENI.